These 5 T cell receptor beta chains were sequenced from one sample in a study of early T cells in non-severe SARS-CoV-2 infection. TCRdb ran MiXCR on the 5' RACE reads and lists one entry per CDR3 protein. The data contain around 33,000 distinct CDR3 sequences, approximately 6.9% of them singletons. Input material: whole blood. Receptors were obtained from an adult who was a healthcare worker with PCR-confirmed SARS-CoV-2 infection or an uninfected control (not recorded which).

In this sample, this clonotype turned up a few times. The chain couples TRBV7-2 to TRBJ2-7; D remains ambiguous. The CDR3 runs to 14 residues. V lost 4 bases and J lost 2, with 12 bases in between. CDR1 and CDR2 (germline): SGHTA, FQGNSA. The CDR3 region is CASSSEFGPYEQYF. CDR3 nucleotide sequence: TGTGCCAGCAGCTCGGAGTTTGGACCCTACGAGCAGTACTTC.

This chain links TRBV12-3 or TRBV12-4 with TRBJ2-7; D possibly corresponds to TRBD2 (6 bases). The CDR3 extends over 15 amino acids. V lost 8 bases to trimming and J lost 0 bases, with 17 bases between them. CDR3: CASGVGDFSSYEQYF. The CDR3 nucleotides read TGTGCCAGCGGAGTAGGGGACTTTAGCTCCTACGAGCAGTACTTC.

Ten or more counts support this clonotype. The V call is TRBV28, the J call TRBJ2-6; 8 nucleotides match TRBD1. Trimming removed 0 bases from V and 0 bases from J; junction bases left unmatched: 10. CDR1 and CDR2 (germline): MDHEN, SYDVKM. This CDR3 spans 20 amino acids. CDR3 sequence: CASSLWSPTGAISGANVLTF. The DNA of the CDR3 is TGTGCCAGCAGTTTATGGTCCCCGACAGGGGCCATCTCTGGGGCCAACGTCCTGACTTTC.

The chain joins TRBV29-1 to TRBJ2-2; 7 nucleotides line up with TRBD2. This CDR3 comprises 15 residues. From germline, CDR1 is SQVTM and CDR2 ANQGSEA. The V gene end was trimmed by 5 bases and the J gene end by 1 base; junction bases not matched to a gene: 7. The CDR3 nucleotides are TGCAGCGTTTCACATTTAGCGGGGAACACCGGGGAGCTGTTTTTT. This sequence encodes CSVSHLAGNTGELFF.

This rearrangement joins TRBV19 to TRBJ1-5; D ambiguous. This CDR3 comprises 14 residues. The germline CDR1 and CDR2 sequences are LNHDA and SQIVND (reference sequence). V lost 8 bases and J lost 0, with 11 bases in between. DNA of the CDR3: TGTGCCAGTGACGAGGGAATTAGCAATCAGCCCCAGCATTTT. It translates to CASDEGISNQPQHF.